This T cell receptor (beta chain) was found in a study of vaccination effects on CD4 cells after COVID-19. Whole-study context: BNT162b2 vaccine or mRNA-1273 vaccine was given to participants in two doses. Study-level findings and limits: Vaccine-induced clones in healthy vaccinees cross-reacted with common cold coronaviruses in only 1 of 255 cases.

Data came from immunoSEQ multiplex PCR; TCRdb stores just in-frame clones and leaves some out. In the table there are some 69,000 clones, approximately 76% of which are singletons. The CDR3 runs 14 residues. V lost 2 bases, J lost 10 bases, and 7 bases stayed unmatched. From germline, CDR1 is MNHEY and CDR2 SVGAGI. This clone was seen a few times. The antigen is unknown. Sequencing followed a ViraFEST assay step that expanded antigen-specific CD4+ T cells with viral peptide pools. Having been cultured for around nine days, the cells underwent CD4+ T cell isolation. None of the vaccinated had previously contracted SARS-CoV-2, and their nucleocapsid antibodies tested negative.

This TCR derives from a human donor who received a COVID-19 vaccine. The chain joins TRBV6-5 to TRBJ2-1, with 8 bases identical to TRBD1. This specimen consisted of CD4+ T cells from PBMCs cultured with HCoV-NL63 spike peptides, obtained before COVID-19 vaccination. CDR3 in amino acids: CASSYGQGAREQFF. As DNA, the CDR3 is TGTGCCAGCAGTTACGGGCAGGGGGCGCGAGAGCAGTTCTTC.